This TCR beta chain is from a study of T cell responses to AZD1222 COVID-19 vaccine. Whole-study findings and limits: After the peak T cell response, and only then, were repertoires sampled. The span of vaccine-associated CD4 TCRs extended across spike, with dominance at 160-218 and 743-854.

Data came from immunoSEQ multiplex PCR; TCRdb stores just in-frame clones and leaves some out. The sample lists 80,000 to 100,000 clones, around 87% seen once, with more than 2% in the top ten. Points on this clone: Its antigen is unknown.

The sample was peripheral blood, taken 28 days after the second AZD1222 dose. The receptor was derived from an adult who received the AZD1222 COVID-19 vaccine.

The CDR3 DNA reads as TGTGCCAGCAGCTTGGCTGGGGTCAATGAGCAGTTCTTC. Protein: CASSLAGVNEQFF. This chain uses TRBV5-6 with TRBJ2-1; no firm D call. Per the germline V gene, CDR1 is SGHDT and CDR2 is YYEEEE. The CDR3 spans 13 residues. V was shortened by 0 bases and J by 6 bases, with 7 bases between the two germline ends. The entire variable domain, with the rest obtained from reference TRBV5-6 and TRBJ2-1, is as follows: DAGVTQSPTHLIKTRGQQVTLRCSPKSGHDTVSWYQQALGQGPQFIFQYYEEEERQRGNFPDRFSGHQFPNYSSELNVNALLLGDSALYLCASSLAGVNEQFFGPGTRLTVL.